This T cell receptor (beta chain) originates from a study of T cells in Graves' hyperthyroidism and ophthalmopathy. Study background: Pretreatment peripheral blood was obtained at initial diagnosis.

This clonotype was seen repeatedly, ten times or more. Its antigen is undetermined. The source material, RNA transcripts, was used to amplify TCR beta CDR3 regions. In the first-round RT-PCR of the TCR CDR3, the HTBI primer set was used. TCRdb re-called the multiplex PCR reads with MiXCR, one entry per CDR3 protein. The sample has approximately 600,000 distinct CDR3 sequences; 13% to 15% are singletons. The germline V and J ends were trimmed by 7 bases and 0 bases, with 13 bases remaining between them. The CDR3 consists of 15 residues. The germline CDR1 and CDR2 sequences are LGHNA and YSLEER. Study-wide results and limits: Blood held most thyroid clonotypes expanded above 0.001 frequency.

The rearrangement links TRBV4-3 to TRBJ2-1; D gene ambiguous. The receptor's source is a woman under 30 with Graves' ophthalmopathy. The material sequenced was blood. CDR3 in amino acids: CASMKIGSSYNEQFF. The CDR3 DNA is TGCGCCAGCATGAAGATCGGTAGCTCCTACAATGAGCAGTTCTTC.